Listed here are 21 T cell receptor beta chains from one sample, sequenced in a study of blood T cell repertoires in COVID-19. Using immunoSEQ multiplex PCR, the repertoire was profiled, and TCRdb retains in-frame clones only, with some absent. The sample carries about 44,000 clones, around 90% recorded once. Sequenced sample: peripheral blood. The receptors originated from a middle-aged woman with acute or convalescent COVID-19.

This clone was picked up one time. The V gene is TRBV10-3, the J gene TRBJ2-1; 13 bases match TRBD2. CDR1 and CDR2 from the germline V gene are ENHRY and SYGVKD. The V and J ends lost 5 bases and 5 bases, in that order; junction bases with no gene match: 3. This CDR3 is built from 15 residues. This CDR3 reads CAISPGTSGDNEQFF. In DNA form, the CDR3 reads TGTGCCATCAGTCCGGGGACTAGCGGGGACAATGAGCAGTTCTTC.

The rearrangement joins TRBV27 to TRBJ1-3; TRBD1 aligns across 8 bases. The CDR3 loop spans 14 amino acids. Germline CDR1 MNHEY, CDR2 SMNVEV (reference sequence). Losses at the gene ends were 5 bases for V and 2 bases for J; bases not matched to a gene: 2. The CDR3 sequence: CASSPQGAGNTIYF. The CDR3, as DNA: TGTGCCAGCAGTCCACAGGGGGCTGGAAACACCATATATTTT.

The chain uses TRBV5-4 and TRBJ2-5; 7 bases are a match to TRBD2. J lost 7 bases, V lost 4 bases, and 13 bases had no gene match. Germline lookup yields CDR1 SGHNT and CDR2 YYREEE (reference sequence). The CDR3 sequence is 15 residues long. CDR3 bases: TGTGCCAGCAGCCCCGGGACTATCATACCCGGGACCCAGTACTTC. It translates to CASSPGTIIPGTQYF.

The chain has TRBV30 and TRBJ1-2; the match to TRBD1 covers 9 bases. The CDR3 sequence is 15 residues long. V was clipped by 1 base and J by 4 bases; unmatched bases: 7. The germline CDR1 and CDR2 sequences are GTSNPN and SVGIG (reference sequence). The CDR3 protein is CAWSDPRQGGYGYTF. Here the CDR3 DNA reads TGTGCCTGGAGTGACCCCCGACAGGGGGGCTATGGCTACACCTTC. Full variable domain (missing parts from reference TRBV30 and TRBJ1-2): SQTIHQWPATLVQPVGSPLSLECTVEGTSNPNLYWYRQAAGRGLQLLFYSVGIGQISSEVPQNLSASRPQDRQFILSSKKLLLSDSGFYLCAWSDPRQGGYGYTFGSGTRLTVV.

The chain has TRBV10-3 and TRBJ2-1, with D maybe TRBD2 (7 bases). The germline gives CDR1 ENHRY, CDR2 SYGVKD. CDR3 size: 15 residues. Trimming took off 7 bases at V and 1 base at J, with 14 bases between the two ends. For the CDR3, the DNA is TGTGCCATCATGTCAAAGGGGGGGTCCTACAATGAGCAGTTCTTC. It yields the protein CAIMSKGGSYNEQFF.

In nucleotides, the CDR3 is TGTGCCAGCAGCTTAGTGGCTAGCGGGGGTTTCGGCATTCAGTACTTC. Translated, it gives CASSLVASGGFGIQYF. The chain couples TRBV7-2 to TRBJ2-4; 10 positions match TRBD2. The CDR3 is 16 residues long. Germline V CDR1 and CDR2: SGHTA, FQGNSA. V lost 1 base and J lost 9; bases outside the gene matches: 9.

The rearrangement joins TRBV19 to TRBJ2-3, with 8 bases matching TRBD1. Trimming took 7 bases from V and 4 from J; bases not matched to a gene: 7. Germline CDR1 reads LNHDA; CDR2 reads SQIVND (reference sequence). The CDR3 is 14 residues long. CDR3 nucleotides: TGTGCCAGTACTTCGACAGGGGAGGCAGATACGCAGTATTTT. It encodes CASTSTGEADTQYF.

The J gene is TRBJ1-1, the V gene TRBV2; possible D gene TRBD1, 5 bases. Germline CDR1 SNHLY, CDR2 FYNNEI. The ends were cut back, 2 bases at V and 1 base at J, with 8 bases in the middle. CDR3 length: 14 residues. The CDR3 spells CASSELTANTEAFF. CDR3 DNA: TGTGCCAGCAGTGAATTGACAGCGAACACTGAAGCTTTCTTT.

The chain uses TRBV5-4 and TRBJ2-7; TRBD1 is a possible D gene (6 bases). The CDR3 has 13 amino acids. With 1 base removed from V and 5 bases from J, the gap between germline ends came to 10 bases. Germline CDR1 and CDR2: SGHNT and YYREEE (reference sequence). CDR3 region: CASSLMGQNEQYF. CDR3 DNA sequence: TGTGCCAGCAGCTTGATGGGACAAAACGAGCAGTACTTC.

The rearrangement joins TRBV20-1 to TRBJ2-3; no firm D call. This CDR3 contains 10 residues. Trimming left V 2 bases short and J 10 bases short, with 7 bases between. Germline V gene lookup returns CDR1 DFQATT and CDR2 SNEGSKA (reference sequence). This CDR3 is CSARSEAQYF. CDR3 nucleotide sequence: TGCAGTGCTAGAAGCGAGGCGCAGTATTTT.

The chain couples TRBV10-3 to TRBJ1-1; D gene unclear. Looked up from germline, CDR1 is ENHRY and CDR2 is SYGVKD. CDR3 length: 12 residues. With 9 bases removed from V and 0 bases from J, the gap between germline ends came to 8 bases. This chain's CDR3 is CAISGLNTEAFF. Written as DNA, the CDR3 is TGTGCCATTTCAGGCTTGAACACTGAAGCTTTCTTT.

J is TRBJ1-5 and V is TRBV28, with TRBD1 matching 7 bases. The CDR3 spans 12 residues. Per the germline V gene, CDR1 is MDHEN and CDR2 is SYDVKM. Germline trimming cut 10 bases from V and 6 bases from J; bases unmatched to any gene: 6. The CDR3 protein is CATWDSPQPQHF. The DNA for the CDR3 is TGTGCCACCTGGGACAGTCCTCAGCCCCAGCATTTT. The full variable domain, rest sourced from reference TRBV28 and TRBJ1-5, is DVKVTQSSRYLVKRTGEKVFLECVQDMDHENMFWYRQDPGLGLRLIYFSYDVKMKEKGDIPEGYSVSREKKERFSLILESASTNQTSMYLCATWDSPQPQHFGDGTRLSIL.

The rearrangement links TRBV4-1 to TRBJ2-3; 8 positions match TRBD2. Germline CDR1 and CDR2: MGHRA and YSYEKL. The CDR3 extends over 14 amino acids. V lost 1 base and J lost 8; bases outside the gene matches: 5. The CDR3 region is CASSQVDREGTQYF. The CDR3 DNA reads as TGCGCCAGCAGCCAAGTCGACCGGGAGGGTACGCAGTATTTT.

The chain carries TRBV7-2 and TRBJ2-4, with TRBD2 identical over 11 bases. The CDR3 has 16 amino acids. The germline V gene has CDR1 SGHTA and CDR2 FQGNSA. The J segment lost 7 bases and the V segment lost 3 bases, leaving 8 bases of the junction unmatched. The DNA of the CDR3 is TGTGCCAGCAGCTTCGTTAGCGGGGGGGCCGGGAACATTCAGTACTTC. Amino acid sequence: CASSFVSGGAGNIQYF.

V usage is TRBV27 and J usage is TRBJ1-6; the D gene is possibly TRBD1 (5 bases). V was pared by 6 bases and J by 5 bases, with 11 bases between. The length of the CDR3 is 14 residues. Germline V gene data show CDR1 as MNHEY and CDR2 as SMNVEV (reference sequence). DNA for the CDR3: TGTGCCAGCAGGCCAGGGAACCATAATTCACCCCTCCACTTT. Its protein is CASRPGNHNSPLHF.

The chain couples TRBV19 to TRBJ2-1; the D is unclear. This CDR3 region has 13 residues. The germline V gene encodes CDR1 LNHDA and CDR2 SQIVND (reference sequence). V lost 5 bases to trimming and J lost 4 bases, with 9 bases between them. CDR3 in DNA: TGTGCCAGTAGTGTACTACTTTACAATGAGCAGTTCTTC. This sequence encodes CASSVLLYNEQFF. The full variable domain, in which reference TRBV19 and TRBJ2-1 provide the parts outside the CDR3, is DGGITQSPKYLFRKEGQNVTLSCEQNLNHDAMYWYRQDPGQGLRLIYYSQIVNDFQKGDIAEGYSVSREKKESFPLTVTSAQKNPTAFYLCASSVLLYNEQFFGPGTRLTVL.

This chain links TRBV29-1 with TRBJ2-1, with 11 bases fitting TRBD2. The CDR3 is 14 residues long. CDR1 SQVTM and CDR2 ANQGSEA come from the germline V gene. V dropped 7 bases and J dropped 3; count of bases not matched to a gene: 5. In DNA, the CDR3 is TGCAGCGGGGTGGGGACTAGCGGCTACAATGAGCAGTTCTTC. Its protein product is CSGVGTSGYNEQFF.

This sequence joins TRBV5-1 and TRBJ1-2; D gene ambiguous. Trimming took 4 bases from V and 7 from J, leaving 14 bases between them. CDR1 is SGHRS, CDR2 YFSETQ, per germline. CDR3 size: 13 residues. Written as DNA, the CDR3 is TGCGCCAGCAGCCGAGGCCCTGATTCTGGCTACACCTTC. Its translation: CASSRGPDSGYTF. Complete variable domain (other parts from reference TRBV5-1 and TRBJ1-2): KAGVTQTPRYLIKTRGQQVTLSCSPISGHRSVSWYQQTPGQGLQFLFEYFSETQRNKGNFPGRFSGRQFSNSRSEMNVSTLELGDSALYLCASSRGPDSGYTFGSGTRLTVV.

The chain couples TRBV5-6 to TRBJ1-5; D is unclear. Trimming took 1 base from V and 7 from J, leaving 6 bases between them. Germline CDR1 SGHDT, CDR2 YYEEEE. There are 12 residues in the CDR3. DNA of the CDR3: TGTGCCAGCAGCTTGTACGGGCAGCCCCAGCATTTT. Translating it yields CASSLYGQPQHF.

The chain uses TRBV11-2 and TRBJ2-2; TRBD1 agrees at 9 bases. V dropped 5 bases and J dropped 3; count of bases not matched to a gene: 4. The germline gives CDR1 SGHAT, CDR2 FQNNGV. The CDR3 extends over 15 amino acids. CDR3 bases: TGTGCCAGCAGCCTCAGGACAGGGGACACCGGGGAGCTGTTTTTT. Protein: CASSLRTGDTGELFF.

V usage is TRBV28 and J usage is TRBJ2-7; 8 nucleotides match TRBD1. Trimming took 4 bases from V and 3 from J; bases not matched to a gene: 17. This CDR3 spans 18 amino acids. Looked up from germline, CDR1 is MDHEN and CDR2 is SYDVKM. This CDR3 is CASSSRRTDRGPFYEQYF. In DNA, the CDR3 is TGTGCCAGCAGTTCCCGAAGAACCGACAGGGGCCCCTTCTACGAGCAGTACTTC.